Detailed here is one T cell receptor (beta chain). V dropped 3 bases and J dropped 2 bases, with 7 bases sitting between them. The CDR3 contains 13 residues. Germline V gives CDR1 KGHSH, CDR2 LQKENI. This sample is drawn from a study of PD-L1 blockade in urothelial cancer. Time point of the sample: peripheral blood 6 weeks after treatment start. Clones were sequenced by immunoSEQ multiplex PCR, and TCRdb holds only the in-frame ones, with some missing. The repertoire has tens of thousands of clones, around 89% of them found once; the top ten carry under 9.5%. This clonotype was obtained from an elderly man with urothelial cancer. V is TRBV18 and J is TRBJ1-2; a possible D gene is TRBD1 (5 bases). The specimen was PBMCs, collected around atezolizumab (anti-PD-L1) treatment. CDR3 sequence: CASSPGGNYGYTF. The CDR3 DNA is TGTGCCAGCTCACCGGGGGGGAACTATGGCTACACCTTC. The full variable domain, its missing parts supplied by reference TRBV18 and TRBJ1-2, is NAGVMQNPRHLVRRRGQEARLRCSPMKGHSHVYWYRQLPEEGLKFMVYLQKENIIDESGMPKERFSAEFPKEGPSILRIQQVVRGDSAAYFCASSPGGNYGYTFGSGTRLTVV.